In its sample, the clone carrying this T cell receptor beta chain was seen a few times. This entry comes from a study of blood T cells in healthy people across ages. The length of the CDR3 is 13 residues. V shed 1 base and J 6 bases; nucleotides not matched to a gene: 4. Germline-derived CDR1 and CDR2 are SQVTM and ANQGSEA. The amount of total RNA extracted per sample was at least 6 micrograms. With a J-beta primer mix and a sample-barcoded 5' primer, a second PCR ran 7 to 11 cycles. Every molecule of cDNA carried a tag from a template-switch adaptor with 12 random nucleotides. Researchers report that each sample yielded at least 2.5 million CDR3-containing paired-end reads. TCRdb reanalysed the 5' RACE reads using MiXCR and keeps one entry per CDR3 protein. The sample lists 540,000 or so distinct CDR3 sequences; 27% were seen once.

This TCR was recovered from a woman in her seventies in good health. This chain joins TRBV29-1 and TRBJ1-2; 8 bases fit TRBD1. The sequenced sample consisted of blood. The CDR3 here is CSVEATGVNGYTF. In DNA form, the CDR3 reads TGCAGCGTTGAAGCGACAGGGGTTAATGGCTACACCTTC.